The 29 T cell receptor beta chains listed next were all sequenced from one sample in a study of CD8+ T cells in alopecia areata. Treatment here: oral pan-JAK inhibitor, 5-10 mg twice daily. RNA was isolated and reverse transcribed to cDNA, the sequencing template. Profiled with immunoSEQ multiplex PCR; TCRdb holds only in-frame clones, not every one. The sample lists 150,000 to 200,000 clones; 60% were seen once. Sequenced here: CD4+ T cells sorted from blood, sampled at week 24, from a patient treated with tofacitinib. These receptors were collected from a human donor with alopecia areata.

The chain links TRBV2 to TRBJ2-7; a weak D match, TRBD2 (6 bases). This CDR3 contains 15 residues. Germline-derived CDR1 and CDR2 are SNHLY and FYNNEI. V was clipped by 3 bases and J by 2 bases, with 14 bases between them. CDR3: CASSDPRDSAYEQYF. As DNA, the CDR3 is TGTGCCAGCAGTGACCCCCGGGACTCAGCCTACGAGCAGTACTTC. Supplemented by reference TRBV2 and TRBJ2-7, the full variable domain reads EPEVTQTPSHQVTQMGQEVILRCVPISNHLYFYWYRQILGQKVEFLVSFYNNEISEKSEIFDDQFSVERPDGSNFTLKIRSTKLEDSAMYFCASSDPRDSAYEQYFGPGTRLTVT.

The chain is built from TRBV9 and TRBJ1-1, with D uncertain. Germline V gene sequence: CDR1 SGDLS, CDR2 YYNGEE. Trimming removed 4 bases from V and 0 bases from J, with 13 bases in between. The CDR3 length is 15 residues. The chain's CDR3 is CASSPGVTLNTEAFF. In DNA form, the CDR3 reads TGTGCCAGCAGCCCTGGTGTCACTTTGAACACTGAAGCTTTCTTT.

A single count supports this clone. The chain is built from TRBV2 and TRBJ2-2, with no clear D. The CDR3 has 16 amino acids. V lost 1 base to trimming and J lost 0 bases, with 9 bases between them. The germline V gene encodes CDR1 SNHLY and CDR2 FYNNEI. In nucleotides, the CDR3 is TGTGCCAGCAGTGAAGGCCTCGCCACGAACACCGGGGAGCTGTTTTTT. It is translated as CASSEGLATNTGELFF.

The V and J genes are TRBV14 and TRBJ2-1; no definite D call. The germline V gene encodes CDR1 SGHDN and CDR2 FVKESK. V was trimmed by 4 bases and J by 3 bases, leaving 13 bases between them. The CDR3 extends over 15 amino acids. The CDR3 region has the DNA TGTGCCAGCAGCCCACGCGCGGTCAACTACAATGAGCAGTTCTTC. Its translation: CASSPRAVNYNEQFF. Together with reference TRBV14 and TRBJ2-1, the CDR3 gives the full variable domain: EAGVTQFPSHSVIEKGQTVTLRCDPISGHDNLYWYRRVMGKEIKFLLHFVKESKQDESGMPNNRFLAERTGGTYSTLKVQPAELEDSGVYFCASSPRAVNYNEQFFGPGTRLTVL.

J is TRBJ2-3 and V is TRBV7-6; 14 positions match TRBD2. The CDR3 consists of 15 residues. V shed 6 bases, J shed 11 bases, and the junction held 10 bases outside the gene matches. The germline V gene encodes CDR1 SGHVS and CDR2 FNYEAQ. CDR3: CASRGLAGAHFVQYF. CDR3 sequence (DNA): TGTGCCAGCAGGGGACTAGCGGGGGCCCACTTTGTGCAGTATTTT.

The rearrangement uses TRBV25-1 and TRBJ2-7; D gene ambiguous. V lost 3 bases and J 2 bases, leaving 17 bases between the germline ends. Germline CDR1 MGHDK, CDR2 SYGVNS. There are 16 residues in the CDR3. The CDR3, as DNA: TGTGCCAGCAGTGATAATTGGAGAGCCCTACCCTACGAGCAGTACTTC. Residues: CASSDNWRALPYEQYF.

The chain is built from TRBV5-1 and TRBJ2-6; no firm D call. This CDR3 has 17 residues. CDR1 and CDR2 from the germline V gene are SGHRS and YFSETQ. Trimming cost V 0 bases and J 0 bases, with 10 bases left between them. CDR3 DNA sequence: TGCGCCAGCAGCTTGGACCCAGCCTTCTCTGGGGCCAACGTCCTGACTTTC. It yields the protein CASSLDPAFSGANVLTF.

This clone came up a few times. The gene calls are TRBV4-3 and TRBJ2-5; D remains unclear. The CDR3 has 12 amino acids. V lost 5 bases to trimming and J lost 5 bases, with 9 bases between them. The germline CDR1 and CDR2 sequences are LGHNA and YSLEER. In DNA, the CDR3 is TGCGCCAGCAGCAGGATGGGGGAGACCCAGTACTTC. This sequence encodes CASSRMGETQYF.

The chain employs TRBV5-6 and TRBJ2-3; tentative D call: TRBD1 (6 bases). The CDR3 runs to 15 residues. V was clipped by 3 bases and J by 1 base, with 12 bases between them. Germline-derived CDR1 and CDR2 are SGHDT and YYEEEE. CDR3 in amino acids: CASSSGVLGTDTQYF. For the CDR3, the DNA is TGTGCCAGCAGCTCAGGGGTTTTGGGCACAGATACGCAGTATTTT. The full variable domain, completed using reference TRBV5-6 and TRBJ2-3, is DAGVTQSPTHLIKTRGQQVTLRCSPKSGHDTVSWYQQALGQGPQFIFQYYEEEERQRGNFPDRFSGHQFPNYSSELNVNALLLGDSALYLCASSSGVLGTDTQYFGPGTRLTVL.

Concerning this clone itself: This sample also contains other DNA sequences that code for the same CDR3. This sequence joins TRBV20-1 and TRBJ1-1; the D is unclear. Germline V lookup: CDR1 DFQATT, CDR2 SNEGSKA (reference sequence). This CDR3 region has 11 residues. Trimming pared 6 bases from V and 6 bases from J, leaving 11 bases between. The CDR3 is CSARRVAEAFF. The DNA for the CDR3 is TGCAGTGCCCGGCGGGTAGCTGAAGCTTTCTTT.

This clone was picked up a small number of times. J is TRBJ1-1 and V is TRBV29-1; D is perhaps TRBD1 (5 bases). Germline assignment: CDR1 SQVTM and CDR2 ANQGSEA. The CDR3 extends over 15 amino acids. V lost 3 bases and J 0 bases, leaving 14 bases between the germline ends. The DNA of the CDR3 is TGCAGCGTTGACCCCTGGGGCAGAGTGAACACTGAAGCTTTCTTT. As protein: CSVDPWGRVNTEAFF.

The gene calls are TRBV6-5 and TRBJ2-7, with 13 positions matching TRBD2. Looked up from germline, CDR1 is MNHEY and CDR2 is SVGAGI. This CDR3 contains 14 residues. V gave up 6 bases and J gave up 3 bases; unmatched junction bases: 2. CDR3 region: CASRRLAGGYEQYF. The CDR3 DNA reads TGTGCCAGCAGACGACTAGCGGGAGGCTACGAGCAGTACTTC.

The chain is built from TRBV27 and TRBJ1-2, with TRBD1 matching over 7 bases. Trimming cost V 6 bases and J 8 bases; bases outside gene matches: 15. The CDR3 totals 15 residues. Germline values: CDR1 MNHEY, CDR2 SMNVEV (reference sequence). The CDR3 DNA reads TGTGCCAGCAGCTCCCCTCACAGGGGCTCGTACGGCTACACCTTC. This codes for CASSSPHRGSYGYTF.

J is TRBJ2-3 and V is TRBV6-6; D gene uncertain. Between the trimmed V and J ends, which lost 0 bases and 6 bases, there was a span of 7 bases. There are 13 residues in the CDR3. Looked up from germline, CDR1 is MNHNY and CDR2 is SVGAGI (reference sequence). The CDR3 protein is CASSYSIGDTQYF. CDR3 sequence (DNA): TGTGCCAGCAGTTACTCGATAGGGGATACGCAGTATTTT.

CDR3 in amino acids: CASSKVTGNTGELFF. CDR3 in DNA: TGTGCCAGTAGTAAGGTGACAGGCAACACCGGGGAGCTGTTTTTT. The V and J genes are TRBV19 and TRBJ2-2, with D possibly matching TRBD1 (6 bases). The CDR3 contains 15 residues. The germline CDR1 and CDR2 sequences are LNHDA and SQIVND (reference sequence). Trimming removed 4 bases at V and 2 bases at J, with 11 bases between.

This chain joins TRBV5-4 and TRBJ1-5, with 9 bases fitting TRBD1. The CDR3 covers 16 residues. V trimming: 0 bases; J trimming: 4 bases; junction bases outside the gene matches: 5. Looked up from germline, CDR1 is SGHNT and CDR2 is YYREEE (reference sequence). The CDR3 nucleotides are TGTGCCAGCAGCTTGGGGGGACAGGGTGGGAATCAGCCCCAGCATTTT. Translated: CASSLGGQGGNQPQHF.

The rearrangement links TRBV30 to TRBJ2-5; the D gene could be TRBD1 or TRBD2 (5 bases each). Germline V gives CDR1 GTSNPN, CDR2 SVGIG (reference sequence). The CDR3 length is 14 residues. With 4 bases removed from V and 4 bases from J, the gap between germline ends came to 16 bases. The CDR3 region has the DNA TGTGCCTGGAATCCGGGACCCCGCGGAGAGACCCAGTACTTC. It encodes CAWNPGPRGETQYF. Full variable domain (remainder filled in from reference TRBV30 and TRBJ2-5): SQTIHQWPATLVQPVGSPLSLECTVEGTSNPNLYWYRQAAGRGLQLLFYSVGIGQISSEVPQNLSASRPQDRQFILSSKKLLLSDSGFYLCAWNPGPRGETQYFGPGTRLLVL.

The V gene is TRBV9, the J gene TRBJ2-1, with 8 positions matching TRBD2. Germline loops: CDR1 SGDLS, CDR2 YYNGEE. With 4 bases clipped from V and 7 bases from J, the junction kept 7 bases outside the gene matches. The CDR3 contains 14 residues. The CDR3 spells CASSRGGYGNEQFF. The CDR3 DNA is TGTGCCAGCAGCCGGGGGGGCTATGGGAATGAGCAGTTCTTC.

The sample holds a few counts of this clone. The chain joins TRBV6-6 to TRBJ1-1, with D unclear. CDR3 size: 14 residues. Looked up from germline, CDR1 is MNHNY and CDR2 is SVGAGI (reference sequence). Trimming removed 6 bases from V and 0 bases from J, with 11 bases in between. CDR3 nucleotide sequence: TGTGCCAGCAGCCCCAACAGCTTGAACACTGAAGCTTTCTTT. It yields the protein CASSPNSLNTEAFF.

This clone was counted only a few times. The V call is TRBV5-1, the J call TRBJ1-1; perhaps TRBD1 as D (5 bases). The germline V gene has CDR1 SGHRS and CDR2 YFSETQ. Trimming shortened V by 3 bases and J by 8 bases, and 23 bases separated the two germline ends. CDR3 length: 16 amino acids. In DNA, the CDR3 is TGCGCCAGCAGCTCGTTGGGCGGAATCCGGGACTTCGAAGCTTTCTTT. Amino acid sequence: CASSSLGGIRDFEAFF.

The sample holds a few counts of this clone. CDR3 in amino acids: CASSLFTGQGIHEQYF. DNA of the CDR3: TGTGCCAGCAGCTTGTTTACCGGACAGGGGATCCACGAGCAGTACTTC. The chain couples TRBV5-6 to TRBJ2-7, with 9 bases aligning to TRBD1. The junction had 10 bases not matched to a gene; V was cut back by 1 base and J by 5 bases. CDR3 length equals 16 residues. Germline V gene sequence: CDR1 SGHDT, CDR2 YYEEEE.

This clone was detected only a few times. The J gene is TRBJ2-1, the V gene TRBV5-1, with 14 bases fitting TRBD2. CDR1 and CDR2 from the germline V gene are SGHRS and YFSETQ. The V segment lost 0 bases and the J segment 14 bases; nucleotides outside the gene matches: 4. The CDR3 has 14 amino acids. CDR3 residues: CASSLGLAGGPEFF. In nucleotides, the CDR3 is TGCGCCAGCAGCTTGGGACTAGCGGGGGGGCCGGAGTTCTTC.

The chain recombines TRBV29-1 with TRBJ2-5; 8 nucleotides line up with TRBD1. This CDR3 contains 13 residues. Unmatched junction bases numbered 6, after V lost 4 bases and J lost 5 bases. Germline V gene sequence: CDR1 SQVTM, CDR2 ANQGSEA. The CDR3 DNA reads TGCAGCGTTGTCTCAGGGGGCTTGGAGACCCAGTACTTC. This sequence encodes CSVVSGGLETQYF.

The sample holds a few counts of this clone. J is TRBJ2-3 and V is TRBV7-2; 7 positions match TRBD2. In germline, CDR1 is SGHTA, CDR2 FQGNSA. The CDR3 runs to 14 residues. V lost 5 bases, J lost 6 bases, and 8 bases stayed unmatched. CDR3 loop: CASSRGLGGDTQYF. In DNA form, the CDR3 reads TGTGCCAGCAGCAGAGGACTCGGGGGGGATACGCAGTATTTT.

The chain joins TRBV15 to TRBJ1-1; D remains ambiguous. The germline V and J ends were trimmed by 0 bases and 6 bases, with 8 bases remaining between them. This CDR3 spans 13 amino acids. Germline CDR1 reads LNHNV; CDR2 reads YYDKDF (reference sequence). The CDR3 reads CATSRDHTAEAFF. CDR3 in DNA: TGTGCCACCAGCAGAGATCATACAGCTGAAGCTTTCTTT.

V usage is TRBV9 and J usage is TRBJ1-2; D gene unclear. The V gene's germline CDR1 is SGDLS and CDR2 YYNGEE. The length of the CDR3 is 13 residues. Trimming removed 0 bases at V and 8 bases at J, with 11 bases between. The CDR3 sequence: CASSVASGVGYTF. The CDR3, as DNA: TGTGCCAGCAGCGTAGCTTCCGGGGTGGGCTACACCTTC.

The genes are TRBV29-1 and TRBJ1-2, with D unresolved. Germline assignment: CDR1 SQVTM and CDR2 ANQGSEA. The CDR3 is 10 amino acids. Trimming removed 4 bases at V and 8 bases at J, with 8 bases between. CDR3 residues: CSVGLEGYTF. The CDR3 DNA sequence: TGCAGCGTTGGCCTGGAGGGCTACACCTTC.

This clone has only one observation. This rearrangement joins TRBV29-1 to TRBJ2-1; TRBD1 agrees at 8 bases. Germline V gives CDR1 SQVTM, CDR2 ANQGSEA. With V trimmed by 7 bases and J by 7 bases, 9 bases remained unmatched. The CDR3 is made up of 13 amino acids. CDR3 amino acids: CSGRGQVGNEQFF. The CDR3 region has the DNA TGCAGCGGTAGGGGACAGGTAGGGAATGAGCAGTTCTTC.

The chain links TRBV7-2 to TRBJ2-7; D gene unclear. The CDR3 has 10 amino acids. V was clipped by 1 base and J by 6 bases, with 1 base between them. Germline CDR1 reads SGHTA; CDR2 reads FQGNSA. The CDR3 protein is CASSLGEQYF. CDR3 in DNA: TGTGCCAGCAGCTTAGGCGAGCAGTACTTC.